This T cell receptor (beta chain) was retrieved from a study of PD-L1 blockade in urothelial cancer. Study in general: The year 2014 saw patients start atezolizumab, 1,200 mg intravenously every 3 weeks. Each patient had 0 to 3 earlier chemotherapy regimens. At 3 weeks after treatment start (second dose) and again at 6 weeks, blood was analyzed.

Some clones are missing from TCRdb's copy, which holds only in-frame ones; the method was immunoSEQ multiplex PCR. The sample lists some 84,000 clones; about 81% were seen once. Material: PBMCs, obtained around atezolizumab (anti-PD-L1) treatment. The receptor was derived from a man aged 65 to 79 with urothelial cancer.

The CDR3 reads CASGLVVDRLAKNIQYF. CDR3 bases: TGTGCTAGTGGTTTGGTAGTGGACAGGTTGGCCAAAAACATTCAGTACTTC. The chain has TRBV12-5 and TRBJ2-4; 7 positions agree with TRBD1. This CDR3 has 17 amino acids. Germline CDR1 and CDR2: LGHNT and FRNRAP. V was pared by 0 bases and J by 1 base, with 6 bases of the junction left unmatched. The full variable domain, its missing parts supplied by reference TRBV12-5 and TRBJ2-4, is DARVTQTPRHKVTEMGQEVTMRCQPILGHNTVFWYRQTMMQGLELLAYFRNRAPLDDSGMPKDRFSAEMPDATLATLKIQPSEPRDSAVYFCASGLVVDRLAKNIQYFGAGTRLSVL.